The 21 T cell receptor beta chains listed next were all sequenced from one sample in a study of Japanese encephalitis immunity and Zika vaccine responses. TCRdb called the 5' RACE reads again in MiXCR, with one record for every CDR3 protein. The table includes about 380 distinct CDR3 sequences, 3% to 4.5% detected once. Peptide pools at approximately 0.9 ug/mL each stimulated CFSE-labeled PBMCs over a roughly 6-day culture. The sort collected unfixed, live, CD56-CD19-CD16-CD3+CD4+ CFSE-low proliferating CD4 T cells. The source material was antigen-activated CD4+ T cells from blood, cultured, sampled during a Zika inactivated vaccine study. The receptors were gathered from an adult man who received an inactivated Zika virus vaccine.

In its sample, this clonotype is medium-sized (0.01 to 0.1%). J is TRBJ2-3 and V is TRBV4-3; no reliable D call. CDR1 is LGHNA, CDR2 YSLEER, per germline. V was pared by 0 bases and J by 8 bases, with 3 bases between. There are 11 residues in the CDR3. The CDR3 bases are TGCGCCAGCAGCCAAGAGAGTACGCAGTATTTT. Protein sequence: CASSQESTQYF.

This clonotype came up many times. CDR3 in amino acids: CASSQVGGGDPLKLFF. The CDR3 nucleotides read TGCGCCAGCAGCCAAGTTGGGGGCGGGGACCCGTTAAAACTGTTTTTT. V usage is TRBV4-3 and J usage is TRBJ1-4; D perhaps matches TRBD1 (6 bases). The CDR3 totals 16 residues. Germline values: CDR1 LGHNA, CDR2 YSLEER. V dropped 1 base and J dropped 10 bases, with 19 bases sitting between them.

This clonotype was detected many times. The chain combines TRBV11-2 with TRBJ2-6; weak D call: TRBD2 (5 bases). CDR3 length equals 19 residues. V shed 5 bases and J shed 0 bases, with 20 bases lying between them. Germline CDR1 reads SGHAT; CDR2 reads FQNNGV. The CDR3 DNA reads as TGTGCCAGCAGCCTAGGCGCCGGGATCCTATTCTCTGGGGCCAACGTCCTGACTTTC. Amino acid sequence: CASSLGAGILFSGANVLTF.

By share of the sample, this clonotype is medium-sized. The rearrangement joins TRBV29-1 to TRBJ1-1; weak D call: TRBD1 (5 bases). Looked up from germline, CDR1 is SQVTM and CDR2 is ANQGSEA. The CDR3 contains 13 residues. The V and J ends lost 7 bases and 1 base respectively, with 13 bases between them. CDR3: CSERPDRNTEAFF. CDR3 nucleotide sequence: TGCAGCGAACGACCTGACAGGAACACTGAAGCTTTCTTT.

This clonotype was counted a single time. This may come from a read error, since a much larger clone is one base off. The rearrangement joins TRBV4-3 to TRBJ2-5; D unclear. The length of the CDR3 is 13 residues. Germline V gives CDR1 LGHNA, CDR2 YSLEER. CDR3: CTSSQVYRETQYF. CDR3 DNA sequence: TGCACCAGCAGCCAAGTATATCGAGAGACCCAGTACTTC.

The chain is built from TRBV4-3 and TRBJ1-6, with D hard to call. Deletions cut 2 bases from V and 11 bases from J, with 13 bases between. The germline gives CDR1 LGHNA, CDR2 YSLEER. The CDR3 is made up of 14 amino acids. CDR3 loop: CASSQSGGRTPLHF. The CDR3 DNA sequence: TGCGCCAGCAGCCAAAGTGGAGGGAGAACACCCCTCCACTTT.

This clonotype is labeled large. This sequence joins TRBV4-3 and TRBJ2-7; the D gene could be TRBD1 or TRBD2 (5 bases each). CDR3 length: 14 amino acids. The germline V gene has CDR1 LGHNA and CDR2 YSLEER. V lost 3 bases and J 0 bases, leaving 9 bases between the germline ends. CDR3 sequence reads: CASSHTGTSYEQYF. CDR3 DNA sequence: TGCGCCAGCAGCCACACCGGGACCTCCTACGAGCAGTACTTC.

This clonotype is large within its sample. The chain is built from TRBV4-3 and TRBJ1-6; D is unresolved. Germline CDR1 is LGHNA and CDR2 is YSLEER. Trimming stripped 4 bases from V and 10 bases from J, with 14 bases between. The length of the CDR3 is 14 residues. The DNA of the CDR3 is TGCGCCAGCAGCCTCGCCGCGGCTGAATCACCCCTCCACTTT. Amino acids: CASSLAAAESPLHF.

In regard to this clonotype: A much larger clonotype is one base distant, so this may be a read error. This sequence joins TRBV4-3 and TRBJ2-3, with D tentatively TRBD1 (6 bases). The length of the CDR3 is 14 residues. The V gene's germline CDR1 is LGHNA and CDR2 YSLEER. The V end was cut by 3 bases, the J end by 5 bases, with 12 bases between. Here the CDR3 reads CASSHIDRRDTQYF. CDR3 DNA: TGCGCCAGCAGCCACATAGACAGGCGAGATACGCAGTATTTT.

Remarks on this clonotype: One base away lies a much larger clone, so this may be a sequencing read error. This chain joins TRBV4-3 and TRBJ1-4; a possible D gene is TRBD1 (5 bases). There are 16 residues in the CDR3. Per the germline V gene, CDR1 is LGHNA and CDR2 is YSLEER. Trimming took off 4 bases at V and 8 bases at J, with 20 bases between the two ends. CDR3 loop: CASSLSTGRGPEKLFF. For the CDR3, the DNA is TGCGCCAGCAGCCTAAGCACGGGACGGGGTCCGGAAAAACTGTTTTTT.

J is TRBJ1-1 and V is TRBV19; 7 nucleotides line up with TRBD1. The V gene's germline CDR1 is LNHDA and CDR2 SQIVND (reference sequence). The J segment lost 9 bases and the V segment lost 1 base, leaving 5 bases of the junction unmatched. This CDR3 has 13 residues. The CDR3 coding sequence is TGTGCCAGTAGTATAGTCGGGACAGCGAAAGCTTTCTTT. Amino acids: CASSIVGTAKAFF.

This clonotype ranks as large. The chain combines TRBV4-3 with TRBJ2-7; the D gene is possibly TRBD1 (7 bases). CDR1 is LGHNA, CDR2 YSLEER, per germline. The CDR3 consists of 16 residues. Trimming cost V 0 bases and J 3 bases, with 15 bases left between them. The CDR3 is CASSQETGDSFYEQYF. DNA of the CDR3: TGCGCCAGCAGCCAAGAGACGGGGGACAGTTTCTACGAGCAGTACTTC.

V is TRBV19 and J is TRBJ1-2, with 10 nucleotides matching TRBD1. Per germline, CDR1 LNHDA and CDR2 SQIVND (reference sequence). With 5 bases clipped from V and 6 bases from J, the junction kept 9 bases outside the gene matches. The CDR3 is 15 residues long. This chain's CDR3 is CASSLVDRGLNGYTF. The CDR3 DNA is TGTGCCAGTAGTCTCGTGGACAGGGGGTTGAATGGCTACACCTTC.

This clonotype is deemed large. The J gene is TRBJ2-1, the V gene TRBV27, with D possibly matching TRBD1 (5 bases). In germline, CDR1 is MNHEY, CDR2 SMNVEV (reference sequence). Trimming pared 1 base from V and 9 bases from J, leaving 13 bases between. This CDR3 spans 14 amino acids. The CDR3: CASSLFWGRGEQFF. The DNA of the CDR3 is TGTGCCAGCAGTTTATTCTGGGGCCGCGGTGAGCAGTTCTTC.

In this sample, this clonotype is medium-sized (0.01 to 0.1%). The V and J genes are TRBV4-3 and TRBJ1-4; 9 bases agree with TRBD1. The CDR3 has 16 amino acids. V trimming: 4 bases; J trimming: 8 bases; junction bases outside the gene matches: 11. Germline V lookup: CDR1 LGHNA, CDR2 YSLEER. The CDR3 coding sequence is TGCGCCAGCAGCCTAAGCACGGGACAGGGTCCGGAAAAACTGTTTTTT. It translates to CASSLSTGQGPEKLFF.

By frequency in the sample, this clonotype is large. This chain joins TRBV5-1 and TRBJ2-2, with 8 positions matching TRBD2. Per the germline V gene, CDR1 is SGHRS and CDR2 is YFSETQ. The J segment lost 3 bases and the V segment lost 7 bases, leaving 8 bases of the junction unmatched. This CDR3 contains 15 residues. The CDR3 region is CASSTGTRDTGELFF. The CDR3 DNA reads TGCGCCAGCTCGACCGGGACTAGGGACACCGGGGAGCTGTTTTTT. Full variable domain (rest looked up from reference TRBV5-1 and TRBJ2-2): KAGVTQTPRYLIKTRGQQVTLSCSPISGHRSVSWYQQTPGQGLQFLFEYFSETQRNKGNFPGRFSGRQFSNSRSEMNVSTLELGDSALYLCASSTGTRDTGELFFGEGSRLTVL.

By its share, this clonotype is medium-sized (0.01 to 0.1%). J is TRBJ2-3 and V is TRBV5-1, with D perhaps matching TRBD2 (5 bases). Germline CDR1 and CDR2: SGHRS and YFSETQ. V was cut by 0 bases and J by 2 bases, with 7 bases left in between. The CDR3 has 14 amino acids. The CDR3 spells CASSLGLITDTQYF. In DNA, the CDR3 is TGCGCCAGCAGCTTGGGACTAATCACAGATACGCAGTATTTT. Full variable domain (remainder filled in from reference TRBV5-1 and TRBJ2-3): KAGVTQTPRYLIKTRGQQVTLSCSPISGHRSVSWYQQTPGQGLQFLFEYFSETQRNKGNFPGRFSGRQFSNSRSEMNVSTLELGDSALYLCASSLGLITDTQYFGPGTRLTVL.

In its sample, this clonotype is medium-sized. This chain uses TRBV2 with TRBJ2-1; D possibly uses TRBD1 or TRBD2 (5 bases each). Between the trimmed V and J ends, which lost 8 bases and 8 bases, there was a span of 10 bases. This CDR3 has 11 residues. Germline V lookup: CDR1 SNHLY, CDR2 FYNNEI. CDR3 coding DNA: TGTGCCAGCGGTCTGGGGGATGAGCAGTTCTTC. Its translation is CASGLGDEQFF.

This clonotype is categorized as large (0.1 to 1%). CDR3 in amino acids: CSALNTEAFF. DNA of the CDR3: TGCAGCGCCCTAAACACTGAAGCTTTCTTT. This rearrangement joins TRBV29-1 to TRBJ1-1, with D hard to call. V was clipped by 7 bases and J by 2 bases, with 5 bases between them. Germline loops: CDR1 SQVTM, CDR2 ANQGSEA. The CDR3 extends over 10 amino acids.

This clonotype occurred once. The chain links TRBV6-1 to TRBJ1-1; TRBD1 might be the D (6 bases). The CDR3 sequence is 13 residues long. The germline V gene encodes CDR1 MNHNS and CDR2 SASEGT. Trimming shortened V by 6 bases and J by 4 bases, and 12 bases separated the two germline ends. The DNA of the CDR3 is TGTGCCAGCAGCGCCACAGGGTTCACTGAAGCTTTCTTT. Amino acids: CASSATGFTEAFF.

In its sample, this clonotype is medium-sized (0.01 to 0.1%). The chain is built from TRBV2 and TRBJ1-6; D not certain. Germline CDR1 reads SNHLY; CDR2 reads FYNNEI. Trimming pared 10 bases from V and 10 bases from J, leaving 14 bases between. This CDR3 contains 12 residues. CDR3 loop: CATAQQKSPLHF. The CDR3 nucleotides are TGTGCCACCGCTCAGCAGAAATCACCCCTCCACTTT.